The clone carrying this TCR beta chain was seen a single time. As yet, its antigen is unknown. This sample was taken from a study of CD8+ T cells in alopecia areata. The study's findings and limits: Scalp sample sequencing also detects resident alphabeta T cells of normal skin. Higher clonality was seen in lesional scalp than in normal scalp, especially in alopecia totalis/universalis.

V dropped 3 bases and J dropped 7 bases, with 6 bases sitting between them. CDR3 length: 11 residues. Germline V gene sequence: CDR1 PRHDT, CDR2 FYEKMQ (reference sequence). The authors extracted RNA and reverse transcribed it into cDNA as the sequencing template. TCRdb keeps only in-frame clones here, not all; method: immunoSEQ multiplex PCR. The data contain roughly 200,000 clones, approximately 60% of them singletons. T lymphocytes (CD4+ and CD8+) were sorted from PBMCs. Sequencing input: CD8+ T cells sorted from blood. V gene TRBV13 combines with J gene TRBJ1-1; D uncertain. This receptor was taken from a human donor in good health. The CDR3: CASSFSSEAFF. The CDR3 DNA reads as TGTGCCAGCAGCTTTAGTAGTGAAGCTTTCTTT.